The 22 T cell receptor beta chains reported below all come from one sample, sequenced in a study of CD8 T cells in ankylosing spondylitis. One entry per CDR3 protein, called by TCRdb with MiXCR from the 5' RACE reads. The data show more than 60,000 distinct CDR3 sequences, roughly 6.2% seen once. Sequencing used synovial fluid, either unsorted or a sorted T cell fraction (not recorded which). The origin of the receptors is a male donor with ankylosing spondylitis.

This clonotype was observed many times. V gene TRBV7-7 combines with J gene TRBJ2-2; 7 bases line up with TRBD2. V dropped 2 bases and J dropped 4; count of bases not matched to a gene: 19. Per the germline V gene, CDR1 is SSHAT and CDR2 is FNYEAQ (reference sequence). The CDR3 runs 20 residues. Written as DNA, the CDR3 is TGTGCCAGCAGCTTAAGTTCAAGCGGGGTCCTTCATGCCACCACCGGGGAGCTGTTTTTT. This sequence encodes CASSLSSSGVLHATTGELFF.

This clonotype was seen a handful of times. This rearrangement joins TRBV6-2 or TRBV6-3 to TRBJ2-5; the match to TRBD1 covers 7 bases. The CDR3 is made up of 13 amino acids. V gave up 6 bases and J gave up 5 bases; unmatched junction bases: 6. CDR1 is MNHEY and CDR2 is SVGEGT in the germline V gene. CDR3 residues: CASSRQGSETQYF. The DNA of the CDR3 is TGTGCCAGCAGCCGACAGGGTTCCGAGACCCAGTACTTC.

J is TRBJ1-1 and V is TRBV19; D not resolved. Trimming shortened V by 3 bases and J by 0 bases, and 20 bases separated the two germline ends. Germline V gene sequence: CDR1 LNHDA, CDR2 SQIVND (reference sequence). CDR3 length: 18 residues. The CDR3 sequence is CASSMGGERRFMNTEAFF. The DNA for the CDR3 is TGTGCCAGTAGTATGGGTGGTGAACGGCGCTTCATGAACACTGAAGCTTTCTTT.

V gene TRBV3-1 combines with J gene TRBJ2-3; 11 nucleotides match TRBD2. Germline lookup yields CDR1 LGHDT and CDR2 YNNKEL (reference sequence). Trimming removed 3 bases from V and 4 bases from J; junction bases left unmatched: 9. The CDR3 runs 17 residues. In DNA, the CDR3 is TGTGCCAGCAGCCACCTAGCGGGAGGAAAGGGCGCAGATACGCAGTATTTT. Translated: CASSHLAGGKGADTQYF.

This chain connects TRBV7-6 to TRBJ1-1; TRBD1 might be the D (6 bases). The V gene's germline CDR1 is SGHVS and CDR2 FNYEAQ. The V gene lost 1 base and the J gene lost 1 base, with 10 bases spanning the gap. The CDR3 runs 15 residues. The CDR3 spells CASSLGVRGNTEAFF. The CDR3 region has the DNA TGTGCCAGCAGCTTAGGGGTCAGGGGGAACACTGAAGCTTTCTTT.

This clonotype has ten or more counts. V is TRBV20-1 and J is TRBJ1-6; TRBD1 is a possible D gene (5 bases). Trimming pared 0 bases from V and 7 bases from J, leaving 16 bases between. The germline CDR1 and CDR2 sequences are DFQATT and SNEGSKA (reference sequence). This CDR3 comprises 16 residues. CDR3 DNA: TGCAGTGCTAGAGAGGAAATTTGGCAGGGCAATTCACCCCTCCACTTT. It encodes CSAREEIWQGNSPLHF.

This clonotype was seen a handful of times. This rearrangement joins TRBV7-2 to TRBJ1-2; D unresolved. V dropped 1 base and J dropped 2 bases, with 8 bases sitting between them. Per germline, CDR1 SGHTA and CDR2 FQGNSA. This CDR3 is 14 amino acids long. CDR3: CASSLVPENYGYTF. The DNA for the CDR3 is TGTGCCAGCAGCTTAGTCCCAGAGAACTATGGCTACACCTTC.

This clonotype was recorded at least ten times. V is TRBV29-1 and J is TRBJ2-3; D may be TRBD2 (6 bases). This CDR3 comprises 14 residues. V lost 6 bases, J lost 1 base, and 14 bases lay in between. In germline, CDR1 is SQVTM, CDR2 ANQGSEA. CDR3 amino acids: CSVLRTGGTDTQYF. As DNA, the CDR3 is TGCAGCGTGCTCCGGACGGGGGGCACAGATACGCAGTATTTT.

This clonotype appeared a few times. The junction differs from germline at one of its ends, possibly a read error. The chain links TRBV20-1 to TRBJ2-1, with 7 bases fitting TRBD2. The length of the CDR3 is 14 residues. Germline CDR1 and CDR2: DFQATT and SNEGSKA (reference sequence). CDR3 in DNA: TGCAGTGCCACTCGGGGAGGGAACTACAATGATCAGTTCTTC. It codes for CSATRGGNYNDQFF.

A few counts support this clonotype. The V gene is TRBV3-1, the J gene TRBJ1-1; D unresolved. Trimming pared 3 bases from V and 6 bases from J, leaving 11 bases between. The germline V gene has CDR1 LGHDT and CDR2 YNNKEL (reference sequence). This CDR3 contains 13 residues. For the CDR3, the DNA is TGTGCCAGCAGCCACCCTCAGGTATCTGAAGCTTTCTTT. It specifies CASSHPQVSEAFF.

There are a few counts of this clonotype. This chain uses TRBV12-3 or TRBV12-4 with TRBJ1-2, with 9 nucleotides matching TRBD1. CDR3 size: 15 residues. J gave up 2 bases and V 6 bases, and 7 bases lay outside the gene matches. The CDR3 coding sequence is TGTGCCAGCAGACGACCGGGACAGGGAAACTATGGCTACACCTTC. Amino acids: CASRRPGQGNYGYTF.

This clonotype was detected ten times or more. The genes are TRBV28 and TRBJ2-3, with D possibly being TRBD1 or TRBD2 (5 bases each). V was cut by 5 bases and J by 2 bases, with 11 bases left in between. Germline V gives CDR1 MDHEN, CDR2 SYDVKM. CDR3 size: 14 residues. The CDR3 nucleotides read TGTGCCAGCAGTCCCTGGGGGAACACAGATACGCAGTATTTT. It translates to CASSPWGNTDTQYF.

At least ten counts were recorded for this clonotype. The V and J genes are TRBV20-1 and TRBJ2-7; D gene unclear. Germline V gene lookup returns CDR1 DFQATT and CDR2 SNEGSKA (reference sequence). The CDR3 is 13 residues long. The V end lost 0 bases, the J end lost 4 bases, and 10 bases lay between the germline ends. CDR3 region: CSARERLIYEQYF. The CDR3 region has the DNA TGCAGTGCTAGAGAGCGGCTTATTTACGAGCAGTACTTC.

This clonotype was seen just once. This chain joins TRBV6-2 or TRBV6-3 and TRBJ2-7; D may be TRBD1 (6 bases). The CDR3 sequence is 15 residues long. V was trimmed by 5 bases and J by 2 bases, leaving 16 bases between them. Looked up from germline, CDR1 is MNHEY and CDR2 is SVGEGT. The CDR3 loop reads CASSPTGFFAYEQYF. The CDR3 DNA reads TGTGCCAGCAGTCCGACAGGTTTTTTCGCCTACGAGCAGTACTTC.

The J gene is TRBJ2-7, the V gene TRBV20-1, with 9 positions matching TRBD2. V shed 0 bases and J 3 bases; nucleotides not matched to a gene: 3. This CDR3 comprises 14 residues. Germline V gives CDR1 DFQATT, CDR2 SNEGSKA (reference sequence). CDR3 amino acids: CSARDKTSGYEQYF. The CDR3 DNA reads TGCAGTGCTAGAGACAAGACTAGCGGCTACGAGCAGTACTTC.

The table lists this clonotype with many counts. The J gene is TRBJ2-1, the V gene TRBV20-1, with 8 bases identical to TRBD2. V lost 3 bases and J lost 6; bases outside the gene matches: 4. The CDR3 runs 13 residues. CDR1 is DFQATT and CDR2 is SNEGSKA in the germline V gene (reference sequence). The CDR3 reads CSARGGRSNEQFF. The CDR3, as DNA: TGCAGTGCTAGGGGCGGGAGGAGCAATGAGCAGTTCTTC.

This clonotype has a handful of counts. The V and J genes are TRBV6-1 and TRBJ2-5; weak D call: TRBD1 (6 bases). In germline, CDR1 is MNHNS, CDR2 SASEGT. The V and J ends lost 3 bases and 9 bases respectively, with 14 bases between them. The CDR3 covers 13 residues. CDR3 amino acids: CASSDQGPGAQYF. CDR3 nucleotides: TGTGCCAGCAGTGACCAGGGACCAGGGGCCCAGTACTTC.

This clonotype is labeled as medium-sized. CDR3 protein: CASSHRTSGGVNEQFF. For the CDR3, the DNA is TGTGCCAGCAGTCACCGGACTAGCGGGGGTGTCAATGAGCAGTTCTTC. The gene calls are TRBV2 and TRBJ2-1; TRBD2 matches at 13 bases. With V trimmed by 5 bases and J by 6 bases, 7 bases remained unmatched. This CDR3 spans 16 amino acids. Germline loops: CDR1 SNHLY, CDR2 FYNNEI.

The chain couples TRBV9 to TRBJ2-3, with D hard to call. V was clipped by 1 base and J by 4 bases, with 10 bases between them. The CDR3 has 14 amino acids. CDR1 and CDR2 from the germline V gene are SGDLS and YYNGEE. CDR3: CASSVTPDPDTQYF. DNA of the CDR3: TGTGCCAGCAGCGTAACCCCCGACCCAGATACGCAGTATTTT.

In its sample, this clonotype was seen many times. The CDR3 here is CASSRDSPNTEAFF. The DNA for the CDR3 is TGCGCCAGCAGCCGGGACAGCCCAAACACTGAAGCTTTCTTT. The chain recombines TRBV5-1 with TRBJ1-1; 7 bases map to TRBD1. CDR3 size: 14 residues. V gave up 4 bases and J gave up 2 bases; unmatched junction bases: 5. Per the germline V gene, CDR1 is SGHRS and CDR2 is YFSETQ.

This clonotype was recorded at least ten times. The rearrangement uses TRBV25-1 and TRBJ2-4; 12 positions agree with TRBD1. CDR3 length: 15 residues. The V gene end was trimmed by 6 bases and the J gene end by 8 bases; junction bases not matched to a gene: 8. Looked up from germline, CDR1 is MGHDK and CDR2 is SYGVNS. CDR3 in amino acids: CASSPQGQGAYIQYF. As DNA, the CDR3 is TGTGCCAGCAGCCCACAGGGACAGGGGGCATACATTCAGTACTTC.

This clonotype was counted at least ten times. The rearrangement joins TRBV28 to TRBJ2-7; D gene uncertain. This CDR3 contains 13 residues. Per the germline V gene, CDR1 is MDHEN and CDR2 is SYDVKM. Trimming removed 3 bases from V and 3 bases from J, with 9 bases in between. Here the CDR3 reads CASSFSGDYEQYF. CDR3 nucleotides: TGTGCCAGCAGTTTTTCAGGTGACTACGAGCAGTACTTC.